In its sample, the clone carrying this TCR beta chain was seen once. Antigen: not known. This could be a read error, since a much larger clone is one nucleotide away. Researchers barred patients who had uncontrolled infection, other autoimmune disease, pregnancy or lactation. Amplification targeted TCR beta CDR3 regions from RNA transcripts. TCR CDR3 underwent first-round RT-PCR with the HTBI primer set. TCRdb reprocessed the multiplex PCR reads with MiXCR, giving one entry per CDR3 protein. The table has under 700,000 distinct CDR3 sequences, roughly 17% seen once. The entry originates in a study of T cells in Graves' hyperthyroidism and ophthalmopathy. The germline gives CDR1 SGHNT, CDR2 YENEEA. The CDR3 is 13 residues long. Findings and limits, study-wide: Ophthalmopathy could be told apart from stable hyperthyroidism with a 13 V-J model. Blood also showed most of the thyroid clonotypes that were expanded above 0.001.

The chain combines TRBV11-3 with TRBJ1-6, with D hard to call. The sequenced sample was blood. The clonotype comes from a woman aged 18-30 years with Graves' hyperthyroidism. CDR3 bases: TGTGCCAGCAGGGCACGGGGTCGTTCACCCCGCCACTTT. Protein product: CASRARGRSPRHF.